One and the same sample provided the 18 T cell receptor beta chains below, sequenced in a study of blood T cell repertoires in COVID-19. Assay: immunoSEQ multiplex PCR; the TCRdb copy retains only in-frame clones and omits some. This table has 160,000 or so clones, around 80% appearing once. Material: peripheral blood. The receptors derive from a woman between 45 and 60 years old with acute or convalescent COVID-19.

The V and J genes are TRBV11-2 and TRBJ2-1; 7 bases align to TRBD1. The CDR3 is 13 amino acids. The trim removed 8 bases at V and 12 bases at J, leaving 13 bases unmatched. Per the germline V gene, CDR1 is SGHAT and CDR2 is FQNNGV. The CDR3, as DNA: TGTGCCAGCTTGAACACAGGGGCATATTTGCAGTTCTTC. Its translation is CASLNTGAYLQFF.

This sequence joins TRBV4-2 and TRBJ2-3; 8 bases fit TRBD2. Germline values: CDR1 LGHNA, CDR2 YNFKEQ. This CDR3 has 15 amino acids. The V gene end was trimmed by 2 bases and the J gene end by 2 bases; junction bases not matched to a gene: 3. CDR3 in DNA: TGTGCCAGCAGCCAAATTAGCGGGGACACAGATACGCAGTATTTT. Its protein is CASSQISGDTDTQYF.

The DNA of the CDR3 is TGTGCCAGCAGCTTAGCCAGGGTTAATACGCAGTATTTT. This codes for CASSLARVNTQYF. V and J are TRBV7-2 and TRBJ2-3; weak D call: TRBD1 (5 bases). The V end lost 0 bases, the J end lost 7 bases, and 8 bases lay between the germline ends. Looked up from germline, CDR1 is SGHTA and CDR2 is FQGNSA. The CDR3 length is 13 residues.

The chain employs TRBV5-1 and TRBJ1-2; TRBD1 is a possible D gene (5 bases). V lost 4 bases, J lost 4 bases, and 11 bases lay in between. CDR1 SGHRS and CDR2 YFSETQ come from the germline V gene. The CDR3 runs 13 residues. DNA of the CDR3: TGCGCCAGCAGCGTGGACGACAGCTATGGCTACACCTTC. Translation: CASSVDDSYGYTF. Looking up the rest from reference TRBV5-1 and TRBJ1-2 gives the full variable domain: KAGVTQTPRYLIKTRGQQVTLSCSPISGHRSVSWYQQTPGQGLQFLFEYFSETQRNKGNFPGRFSGRQFSNSRSEMNVSTLELGDSALYLCASSVDDSYGYTFGSGTRLTVV.

The CDR3 loop reads CASSDGLGGAQYF. Here the CDR3 DNA reads TGTGCCAGCAGTGACGGTTTGGGAGGGGCGCAGTATTTT. The chain recombines TRBV6-4 with TRBJ2-3; 7 positions agree with TRBD2. Trimming took 2 bases from V and 10 from J; bases not matched to a gene: 6. Germline CDR1 is MRHNA and CDR2 is SNTAGT. The CDR3 consists of 13 residues.

The chain is built from TRBV7-2 and TRBJ2-3; a possible D gene is TRBD2 (6 bases). Germline V lookup: CDR1 SGHTA, CDR2 FQGNSA. This CDR3 region has 15 residues. The germline V and J ends were trimmed by 2 bases and 3 bases, with 12 bases remaining between them. CDR3: CASSLWGELTDTQYF. For the CDR3, the DNA is TGTGCCAGCAGCTTATGGGGGGAGTTGACAGATACGCAGTATTTT.

The chain carries TRBV25-1 and TRBJ1-1; TRBD1 might be the D (6 bases). There are 15 residues in the CDR3. The V gene lost 6 bases and the J gene lost 11 bases, with 25 bases spanning the gap. Germline assignment: CDR1 MGHDK and CDR2 SYGVNS. In DNA, the CDR3 is TGTGCCAGCAGCTCGAGTAGGCGGGGGGCAATCGGGGCTTTCTTT. This gives the protein CASSSSRRGAIGAFF.

V gene TRBV7-9 combines with J gene TRBJ2-5; D not resolved. Germline V CDR1 and CDR2: SEHNR, FQNEAQ (reference sequence). The CDR3 has 12 amino acids. V was trimmed by 3 bases and J by 7 bases, leaving 9 bases between them. The CDR3 reads CASSFFLGTQYF. CDR3 nucleotides: TGTGCCAGCAGCTTTTTCCTAGGGACCCAGTACTTC.

The DNA for the CDR3 is TGCAGCGCCGGTAGGCTAGCGGGGCGTAATGAGCAGTTCTTC. Protein: CSAGRLAGRNEQFF. The chain carries TRBV29-1 and TRBJ2-1, with TRBD2 matching over 9 bases. This CDR3 is 14 amino acids long. Germline-derived CDR1 and CDR2 are SQVTM and ANQGSEA. Trimming took 7 bases from V and 7 from J; bases not matched to a gene: 11.

This clone was counted once. This chain connects TRBV10-3 to TRBJ2-1; TRBD2 matches 11 bases. The CDR3 has 17 amino acids. Trimming cost V 6 bases and J 0 bases; bases outside gene matches: 7. Per germline, CDR1 ENHRY and CDR2 SYGVKD. The CDR3 protein is CAISGSSGGSSYNEQFF. CDR3 nucleotide sequence: TGTGCCATCAGCGGGTCTAGCGGGGGGAGCTCCTACAATGAGCAGTTCTTC.

V usage is TRBV7-2 and J usage is TRBJ1-4, with TRBD1 matching 8 bases. The junction had 2 bases not matched to a gene; V was cut back by 3 bases and J by 5 bases. There are 14 residues in the CDR3. Germline CDR1 reads SGHTA; CDR2 reads FQGNSA. CDR3 region: CASSFQGANEKLFF. The CDR3 bases are TGTGCCAGCAGCTTTCAGGGGGCAAATGAAAAACTGTTTTTT. Complete variable domain (other parts from reference TRBV7-2 and TRBJ1-4): GAGVSQSPSNKVTEKGKDVELRCDPISGHTALYWYRQSLGQGLEFLIYFQGNSAPDKSGLPSDRFSAERTGGSVSTLTIQRTQQEDSAVYLCASSFQGANEKLFFGSGTQLSVL.

This clone was observed a handful of times. The chain recombines TRBV27 with TRBJ1-6, with 7 nucleotides matching TRBD1. The CDR3 covers 14 residues. Looked up from germline, CDR1 is MNHEY and CDR2 is SMNVEV (reference sequence). The J segment lost 2 bases and the V segment lost 6 bases, leaving 1 base of the junction unmatched. CDR3 DNA: TGTGCCAGCAGAGGGGGCGCCTATAATTCACCCCTCCACTTT. It yields the protein CASRGGAYNSPLHF.

This clone appeared a few times. As DNA, the CDR3 is TGCAGTGCTAGTTCCGCACACTCTGGGGCCAACGTCCTGACTTTC. Translated: CSASSAHSGANVLTF. The V call is TRBV20-1, the J call TRBJ2-6; no reliable D call. The ends were cut back, 3 bases at V and 0 bases at J, with 9 bases in the middle. The CDR3 length is 15 residues. Germline CDR1 reads DFQATT; CDR2 reads SNEGSKA (reference sequence).

This chain connects TRBV24-1 to TRBJ1-1; 7 bases agree with TRBD1. With 3 bases clipped from V and 11 bases from J, the junction kept 8 bases outside the gene matches. Per germline, CDR1 KGHDR and CDR2 SFDVKD. The CDR3 runs 13 residues. In DNA, the CDR3 is TGTGCCACCAGTGATGGGGGTAGGGGGCACGCTTTCTTT. It yields the protein CATSDGGRGHAFF.

V usage is TRBV6-6 and J usage is TRBJ1-5; D uncertain. V lost 2 bases to trimming and J lost 7 bases, with 9 bases between them. The CDR3 extends over 13 amino acids. Germline loops: CDR1 MNHNY, CDR2 SVGAGI (reference sequence). In nucleotides, the CDR3 is TGTGCCAGCAGTTACGTGGCGGCCCAGCCCCAGCATTTT. It codes for CASSYVAAQPQHF.

The chain carries TRBV12-2 and TRBJ2-4; the D segment call TRBD1 is taken from the table without a DNA check. TRBV12-2 is an annotated pseudogene. The CDR3 extends over 17 amino acids. The CDR3 reads CASRPPCGRAAKNIQYF. The CDR3 DNA follows: TGTGCAAGTCGCCCTCCTTGTGGCAGGGCGGCCAAAAACATTCAGTACTTC.

V is TRBV12-3 or TRBV12-4 and J is TRBJ2-2, with D hard to call. Deletions cut 4 bases from V and 0 bases from J, with 3 bases between. The CDR3 runs 13 residues. The CDR3 loop reads CASSYTNTGELFF. The CDR3 DNA reads TGTGCCAGCAGTTACACGAACACCGGGGAGCTGTTTTTT.

The chain has TRBV11-3 and TRBJ2-3, with TRBD2 identical over 9 bases. This CDR3 has 16 residues. V lost 5 bases and J lost 3; bases outside the gene matches: 9. Germline V gene sequence: CDR1 SGHNT, CDR2 YENEEA. In DNA, the CDR3 is TGTGCCAGCAGCCCTCAAGCGGGAGGCCTAACAGATACGCAGTATTTT. Amino acid sequence: CASSPQAGGLTDTQYF.